The sequence of this T cell receptor beta chain was determined in a study of low-dose radiotherapy and immunotherapy resistance in tumors. About the study: Dosing of intravenous cyclophosphamide at 200 mg/m2 occurred every two weeks and took place one day prior to radiation and immunotherapy.

The CDR3 runs to 13 residues. V was cut by 4 bases and J by 6 bases, with 11 bases left in between. CDR1 and CDR2 from the germline V gene are SGHTA and FQGNSA. This clonotype has at least ten counts. Time point meaning: before trial treatment. Patients deemed eligible presented with advanced solid tumors lacking tumor-infiltrating lymphocytes. With TRAV- and TRBV-specific primers, first-strand cDNA was made, covering the alpha and beta chains. With a constant-region primer and a V-primer adapter, TCRs were subjected to 20 PCR cycles of amplification. TCRdb fed the reads into MiXCR, producing one record per CDR3 protein. The sample includes 65,000 to 95,000 distinct CDR3 sequences, approximately 17% seen only once; the top ten take about 5.5%.

The sequencing here drew on PBMCs, taken before treatment. The sequence came from a male donor with prostate cancer. The V and J genes are TRBV7-2 and TRBJ2-3; D not certain. The CDR3 DNA sequence: TGTGCCAGCAGCTCTCTCGGGCCGGATACGCAGTATTTT. Translated, it gives CASSSLGPDTQYF.